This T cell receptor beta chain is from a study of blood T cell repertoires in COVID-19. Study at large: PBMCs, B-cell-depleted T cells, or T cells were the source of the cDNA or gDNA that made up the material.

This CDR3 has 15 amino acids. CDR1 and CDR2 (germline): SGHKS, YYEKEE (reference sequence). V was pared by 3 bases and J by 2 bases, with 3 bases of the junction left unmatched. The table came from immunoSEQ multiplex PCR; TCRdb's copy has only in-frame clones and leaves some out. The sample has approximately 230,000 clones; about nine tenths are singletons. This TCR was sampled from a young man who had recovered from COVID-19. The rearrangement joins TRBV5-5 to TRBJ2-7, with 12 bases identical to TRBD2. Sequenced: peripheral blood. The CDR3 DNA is TGTGCCAGCAGCTCACTAGCGGGGGGTCCCTACGAGCAGTACTTC. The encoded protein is CASSSLAGGPYEQYF.